These 27 T cell receptor beta chains share one sample of origin, sequenced in a study of CD8 T cells in Susac syndrome. Random hexamers served to reverse transcribe roughly 0.45 to 1 ug RNA. A single record per CDR3 protein comes from TCRdb applying MiXCR to the immunoSEQ multiplex PCR reads. The table records about 190,000 distinct CDR3 sequences, 90% to 95% of them present only once. Sequencing was carried out using CD4+ T cells from PBMCs. The receptors derive from a human donor with Susac syndrome.

This chain connects TRBV7-9 to TRBJ2-7, with TRBD2 as a possible D gene (5 bases). This CDR3 has 13 amino acids. Between the trimmed V and J ends, which lost 8 bases and 2 bases, there was a span of 13 bases. Germline CDR1 SEHNR, CDR2 FQNEAQ (reference sequence). CDR3 loop: CASGSDPTYEQYF. The CDR3 nucleotides read TGTGCCAGCGGGAGCGACCCTACCTACGAGCAGTACTTC. Together with reference TRBV7-9 and TRBJ2-7, the CDR3 gives the full variable domain: DTGVSQNPRHKITKRGQNVTFRCDPISEHNRLYWYRQTLGQGPEFLTYFQNEAQLEKSRLLSDRFSAERPKGSFSTLEIQRTEQGDSAMYLCASGSDPTYEQYFGPGTRLTVT.

This rearrangement joins TRBV18 to TRBJ1-1, with D perhaps matching TRBD1 (5 bases). Germline assignment: CDR1 KGHSH and CDR2 LQKENI. The CDR3 runs to 17 residues. V lost 3 bases to trimming and J lost 8 bases, with 25 bases between them. The CDR3: CASSPLGTSLQFGEAFF. In DNA form, the CDR3 reads TGTGCCAGCTCACCTCTCGGGACCTCCCTACAGTTTGGGGAAGCTTTCTTT.

The V call is TRBV20-1, the J call TRBJ1-5; no firm D call. CDR3 length equals 15 residues. The V gene lost 0 bases and the J gene lost 5 bases, with 14 bases spanning the gap. CDR1 DFQATT and CDR2 SNEGSKA come from the germline V gene (reference sequence). CDR3 nucleotide sequence: TGCAGTGCTAGAGATCGGGCAAGGGCCCATCAGCCCCAGCATTTT. It specifies CSARDRARAHQPQHF.

The chain carries TRBV6-5 and TRBJ1-6; D gene ambiguous. With 5 bases removed from V and 13 bases from J, the gap between germline ends came to 21 bases. Looked up from germline, CDR1 is MNHEY and CDR2 is SVGAGI. The CDR3 has 15 residues. The CDR3 nucleotides read TGTGCCAGCAGTCAAAGCCGGCGCCAGGCATCTCCCCTCCACTTT. Its protein product is CASSQSRRQASPLHF.

The rearrangement links TRBV20-1 to TRBJ1-1; the match to TRBD1 covers 9 bases. CDR3 length: 12 residues. CDR1 is DFQATT and CDR2 is SNEGSKA in the germline V gene (reference sequence). Unmatched junction bases numbered 4, after V lost 5 bases and J lost 6 bases. CDR3 DNA sequence: TGCAGTGCTGTCAGACAGGGGGCTGAAGCTTTCTTT. Its translation: CSAVRQGAEAFF.

V is TRBV12-3 or TRBV12-4 and J is TRBJ2-1; D call uncertain. This CDR3 region has 15 residues. Trimming took off 7 bases at V and 0 bases at J, with 13 bases between the two ends. CDR3 region: CASTGVLSSYNEQFF. The CDR3 coding sequence is TGTGCCAGCACCGGCGTATTAAGCTCCTACAATGAGCAGTTCTTC.

The genes are TRBV6-1 and TRBJ1-5; no firm D call. Between the trimmed V and J ends, which lost 6 bases and 1 base, there was a span of 16 bases. CDR1 and CDR2 (germline): MNHNS, SASEGT. The CDR3 length is 16 residues. CDR3: CASRPYTGVSNQPQHF. CDR3 bases: TGTGCCAGCAGGCCCTACACTGGAGTCAGCAATCAGCCCCAGCATTTT.

This chain links TRBV20-1 with TRBJ2-1, with D maybe TRBD2 (5 bases). V was cut by 1 base and J by 0 bases, with 10 bases left in between. The CDR3 loop spans 15 amino acids. Per germline, CDR1 DFQATT and CDR2 SNEGSKA (reference sequence). CDR3 region: CSARALRDSYNEQFF. The CDR3 DNA follows: TGCAGTGCTAGAGCTCTACGGGACTCCTACAATGAGCAGTTCTTC.

This clonotype was detected only a few times. This chain connects TRBV19 to TRBJ2-1; the D is unclear. The V gene's germline CDR1 is LNHDA and CDR2 SQIVND (reference sequence). V dropped 5 bases and J dropped 3 bases, with 17 bases sitting between them. The CDR3 has 16 residues. The CDR3 loop reads CASSPDKFTNYNEQFF. The CDR3 region has the DNA TGTGCCAGTAGTCCGGATAAGTTCACCAACTACAATGAGCAGTTCTTC.

V usage is TRBV2 and J usage is TRBJ1-1; perhaps TRBD1 as D (6 bases). V was clipped by 10 bases and J by 3 bases, with 18 bases between them. Germline V gives CDR1 SNHLY, CDR2 FYNNEI. CDR3 size: 14 residues. The CDR3, as DNA: TGTGCCACCGCCTCAAGGGGGGGCCACACTGAAGCTTTCTTT. Translating it yields CATASRGGHTEAFF.

The V and J genes are TRBV6-5 and TRBJ1-2; 9 bases map to TRBD1. The trim removed 3 bases at V and 5 bases at J, leaving 7 bases unmatched. In germline, CDR1 is MNHEY, CDR2 SVGAGI. The CDR3 has 15 amino acids. CDR3 sequence reads: CASSYSGTGRYGYTF. CDR3 coding DNA: TGTGCCAGCAGTTATTCAGGGACAGGGCGTTATGGCTACACCTTC.

The rearrangement links TRBV27 to TRBJ2-2; TRBD1 aligns across 9 bases. The length of the CDR3 is 15 residues. Germline CDR1 MNHEY, CDR2 SMNVEV (reference sequence). J lost 3 bases, V lost 5 bases, and 4 bases had no gene match. The CDR3 sequence: CASSNRGPHTGELFF. CDR3 DNA: TGTGCCAGCAGTAACAGGGGGCCGCACACCGGGGAGCTGTTTTTT.

The rearrangement uses TRBV29-1 and TRBJ2-5; D might be TRBD1 (5 bases). The germline gives CDR1 SQVTM, CDR2 ANQGSEA. Deletions cut 5 bases from V and 6 bases from J, with 19 bases between. This CDR3 has 14 amino acids. The CDR3 protein is CSVINRHPQQTQYF. CDR3 nucleotide sequence: TGCAGCGTTATCAACAGGCACCCTCAGCAGACCCAGTACTTC.

This chain connects TRBV28 to TRBJ2-1; the D gene is possibly TRBD2 (6 bases). CDR1 MDHEN and CDR2 SYDVKM come from the germline V gene. The ends were cut back, 1 base at V and 3 bases at J, with 13 bases in the middle. This CDR3 comprises 16 residues. The CDR3 DNA is TGTGCCAGCAGTTTATCGTCTGGGGGGTTCTACAATGAGCAGTTCTTC. This codes for CASSLSSGGFYNEQFF. Looking up the rest from reference TRBV28 and TRBJ2-1 gives the full variable domain: DVKVTQSSRYLVKRTGEKVFLECVQDMDHENMFWYRQDPGLGLRLIYFSYDVKMKEKGDIPEGYSVSREKKERFSLILESASTNQTSMYLCASSLSSGGFYNEQFFGPGTRLTVL.

The rearrangement uses TRBV20-1 and TRBJ2-7; TRBD2 is a possible D gene (6 bases). The V end lost 0 bases, the J end lost 3 bases, and 12 bases lay between the germline ends. This CDR3 is 14 amino acids long. From germline, CDR1 is DFQATT and CDR2 SNEGSKA (reference sequence). DNA of the CDR3: TGCAGTGCTAGAGATTCGGGGGTATTCTACGAGCAGTACTTC. This codes for CSARDSGVFYEQYF.

In this sample, this clonotype turned up once. The chain combines TRBV7-2 with TRBJ1-2; possible D gene TRBD1, 6 bases. The germline V gene encodes CDR1 SGHTA and CDR2 FQGNSA. The ends were cut back, 2 bases at V and 5 bases at J, with 12 bases in the middle. The CDR3 has 14 residues. CDR3 residues: CASSLYRTAYGYTF. The CDR3, as DNA: TGTGCCAGCAGCTTATATCGGACAGCATATGGCTACACCTTC. Full variable domain (missing parts from reference TRBV7-2 and TRBJ1-2): GAGVSQSPSNKVTEKGKDVELRCDPISGHTALYWYRQSLGQGLEFLIYFQGNSAPDKSGLPSDRFSAERTGGSVSTLTIQRTQQEDSAVYLCASSLYRTAYGYTFGSGTRLTVV.

The chain recombines TRBV20-1 with TRBJ2-2; the match to TRBD2 covers 13 bases. The CDR3 loop spans 16 amino acids. In germline, CDR1 is DFQATT, CDR2 SNEGSKA (reference sequence). The V gene end was trimmed by 1 base and the J gene end by 4 bases; junction bases not matched to a gene: 3. CDR3 residues: CSARGGLAGITGELFF. The CDR3 nucleotides read TGCAGTGCTAGAGGGGGACTAGCGGGGATCACCGGGGAGCTGTTTTTT.

This chain links TRBV30 with TRBJ1-2; 7 bases map to TRBD1. Trimming at V came to 1 base and at J to 6 bases, leaving 11 bases not matched to a gene. This CDR3 has 15 amino acids. Germline V gene sequence: CDR1 GTSNPN, CDR2 SVGIG (reference sequence). CDR3 DNA sequence: TGTGCCTGGAGTGCAACAGGGGCGGGGAGCGATGGCTACACCTTC. Translated, it gives CAWSATGAGSDGYTF.

The chain has TRBV7-9 and TRBJ2-3, with 12 bases aligning to TRBD2. The J segment lost 5 bases and the V segment lost 5 bases, leaving 8 bases of the junction unmatched. Looked up from germline, CDR1 is SEHNR and CDR2 is FQNEAQ (reference sequence). The CDR3 extends over 16 amino acids. DNA of the CDR3: TGTGCCAGCAGCCCCCTAGCGGGAGGGCCTGGAGATACGCAGTATTTT. Protein: CASSPLAGGPGDTQYF.

This sequence joins TRBV20-1 and TRBJ2-5, with D perhaps TRBD2 (6 bases). The CDR3 consists of 14 residues. The germline V gene has CDR1 DFQATT and CDR2 SNEGSKA (reference sequence). Trimming removed 0 bases at V and 5 bases at J, with 13 bases between. Here the CDR3 DNA reads TGCAGTGCTAGAGACCCCGGGGGTGGTGAGACCCAGTACTTC. It codes for CSARDPGGGETQYF.

CDR3 sequence reads: CASSRTTGGWSNEQFF. The CDR3 region has the DNA TGTGCCAGCAGCCGGACGACAGGGGGCTGGAGCAATGAGCAGTTCTTC. The V call is TRBV4-2, the J call TRBJ2-1; 10 bases are shared with TRBD1. Trimming took 4 bases from V and 6 from J; bases not matched to a gene: 9. The germline V gene encodes CDR1 LGHNA and CDR2 YNFKEQ. The CDR3 runs to 16 residues.

This chain uses TRBV24-1 with TRBJ1-4; no clear D gene. Trimming cost V 1 base and J 8 bases, with 4 bases left between them. CDR3 length: 12 residues. Germline CDR1 KGHDR, CDR2 SFDVKD. The CDR3 loop reads CATSDFNEKLFF. The DNA for the CDR3 is TGTGCCACCAGTGATTTTAACGAAAAACTGTTTTTT.

The V gene is TRBV28, the J gene TRBJ2-1; 9 bases are a match to TRBD1. The CDR3 contains 16 residues. Losses at the gene ends were 5 bases for V and 4 bases for J; bases not matched to a gene: 9. Germline V CDR1 and CDR2: MDHEN, SYDVKM. CDR3 sequence (DNA): TGTGCCAGCAGTGCAACCGGGACAGGGATTTACAATGAGCAGTTCTTC. Protein: CASSATGTGIYNEQFF.

V usage is TRBV12-3 or TRBV12-4 and J usage is TRBJ2-7; 8 bases map to TRBD2. Trimming cost V 6 bases and J 0 bases; bases outside gene matches: 7. This CDR3 comprises 15 residues. The CDR3 is CASSRAGAFSYEQYF. In DNA, the CDR3 is TGTGCCAGCAGCAGAGCGGGGGCCTTCTCCTACGAGCAGTACTTC.

The genes are TRBV19 and TRBJ1-1, with unresolved D. CDR1 and CDR2 from the germline V gene are LNHDA and SQIVND (reference sequence). V lost 0 bases and J 1 base, leaving 21 bases between the germline ends. This CDR3 has 19 amino acids. The CDR3 here is CASSIEYASRVSGNTEAFF. CDR3 nucleotides: TGTGCCAGTAGTATAGAGTACGCGTCTCGAGTGTCGGGGAACACTGAAGCTTTCTTT. Looking up the rest from reference TRBV19 and TRBJ1-1 gives the full variable domain: DGGITQSPKYLFRKEGQNVTLSCEQNLNHDAMYWYRQDPGQGLRLIYYSQIVNDFQKGDIAEGYSVSREKKESFPLTVTSAQKNPTAFYLCASSIEYASRVSGNTEAFFGQGTRLTVV.

The rearrangement joins TRBV6-5 to TRBJ1-5, with D perhaps TRBD1 (5 bases). Looked up from germline, CDR1 is MNHEY and CDR2 is SVGAGI. The CDR3 extends over 14 amino acids. Trimming took off 8 bases at V and 6 bases at J, with 17 bases between the two ends. CDR3 sequence (DNA): TGTGCCAGCCGATCAGGCGGGGGAGGTCAGCCCCAGCATTTT. It encodes CASRSGGGGQPQHF.

The chain has TRBV20-1 and TRBJ2-1; D is uncertain. The CDR3 totals 12 residues. Per the germline V gene, CDR1 is DFQATT and CDR2 is SNEGSKA (reference sequence). The germline V and J ends were trimmed by 3 bases and 4 bases, with 7 bases remaining between them. CDR3 bases: TGCAGTGCTAGTACGCCTTACAATGAGCAGTTCTTC. It translates to CSASTPYNEQFF.